This T cell receptor beta chain was sequenced during a study of PD-1 blockade in classical Hodgkin lymphoma. The CDR3 spans 13 residues. The V gene lost 7 bases and the J gene lost 1 base, with 7 bases spanning the gap. CDR1 and CDR2 from the germline V gene are SEHNR and FQNEAQ (reference sequence). Profiled with immunoSEQ multiplex PCR; TCRdb holds only in-frame clones, not every one. This table holds more than 15,000 clones, about 90% found once. As for time point: newly diagnosed, previously untreated cHL patient sample. Out of thawed PBMCs, magnetic negative selection purified CD4+ T cells. The chain has TRBV7-9 and TRBJ2-2; D gene unclear. This TCR was recovered from a human donor with classical Hodgkin lymphoma. Sequenced: CD4+ T cells from blood. The CDR3 loop reads CASTPGNTGELFF. CDR3 nucleotides: TGTGCCAGCACCCCTGGGAACACCGGGGAGCTGTTTTTT.